Described below is a single T cell receptor (beta chain) sequence and its context. Its antigen is unknown. The record originates from a study of T cell responses to AZD1222 COVID-19 vaccine. Findings of the study overall: Clonal diversity was possibly underestimated, and white British individuals and females predominated among donors. Dominant at 160-218 and 743-854, vaccine-associated CD4 TCRs also spanned spike.

Clones were sequenced by immunoSEQ multiplex PCR, and TCRdb holds only the in-frame ones, with some missing. The sample contains under 200,000 clones, approximately 90% of which appear only once. V shed 0 bases, J shed 7 bases, and the junction held 5 bases outside the gene matches. Germline V CDR1 and CDR2: SGHRS, YFSETQ. The CDR3 has 15 amino acids. Sequenced here: peripheral blood, sampled 28 days after the second dose of the MenACWY control vaccine. The chain links TRBV5-1 to TRBJ2-1, with TRBD2 matching over 9 bases. The sequence came from an adult who received the MenACWY meningococcal vaccine as a control. The CDR3 nucleotides read TGCGCCAGCAGCTTGGGGCTAGCGGGGTGGAATGAGCAGTTCTTC. Translated: CASSLGLAGWNEQFF.